This T cell receptor beta chain was found in a study of shared clonotypes between healthy human individuals. Study overall: A donor's plate count was three for CD4 naive and three for CD4 memory; CD8 naive had two and CD8 memory one.

This clone is a singleton in its sample. Its antigen is still unknown. Original processing notes: Junction-only sequences without quality scores were provided by ImmunoSEQ, so filtering was different. Here immunoSEQ multiplex PCR was the method, and the copy in TCRdb shows in-frame clones only, minus some. V and J calls and clone size follow that table, whereas D and trimming were derived from the DNA. The table includes about 2.1 million clones, roughly 91% detected once. As defined, naive CD8 cells were CD45RO-negative and positively selected for CCR7, with terminally differentiated effector memory CD45RA+ cells excluded. Study findings and constraints: Researchers found naive subsets generally carried larger estimated richness than memory subsets.

The germline V and J ends were trimmed by 5 bases and 4 bases, with 14 bases remaining between them. Germline-derived CDR1 and CDR2 are MDHEN and SYDVKM. This CDR3 comprises 15 residues. What was sequenced was naive CD8+ T cells from PBMCs. This sequence was found in a man aged 18 to 30 in good health. Some clones in this sample may be carry-over from other donors' samples. The rearrangement joins TRBV28 to TRBJ1-4; D unclear. CDR3 in DNA: TGTGCCAGCAGTCCGAGGCGGCGGAGTAATGAAAAACTGTTTTTT. This sequence encodes CASSPRRRSNEKLFF.